The 21 T cell receptor beta chains below were found in one sample sequenced in a study of control samples from healthy donors and cancer patients. Assay: immunoSEQ multiplex PCR; the TCRdb copy retains only in-frame clones and omits some. The sample includes roughly 370,000 clones, approximately 92% of them seen just once. Sequencing input: PBMCs. The receptor source for this set is a man aged 40-50 years with head and neck cancer.

This chain links TRBV5-1 with TRBJ1-6; 8 bases line up with TRBD1. V trimming: 2 bases; J trimming: 9 bases; junction bases outside the gene matches: 10. The V gene's germline CDR1 is SGHRS and CDR2 YFSETQ. The CDR3 consists of 16 residues. The CDR3 DNA reads TGCGCCAGCAGCTTACAACCACAGGGGGGAGGTTCACCCCTCCACTTT. Translated: CASSLQPQGGGSPLHF.

This chain joins TRBV6-1 and TRBJ1-5, with 7 bases identical to TRBD1. This CDR3 has 14 amino acids. V dropped 3 bases and J dropped 5; count of bases not matched to a gene: 4. Per the germline V gene, CDR1 is MNHNS and CDR2 is SASEGT. Written as DNA, the CDR3 is TGTGCCAGCAGTGACGACAGGGTTGATCAGCCCCAGCATTTT. Its translation: CASSDDRVDQPQHF.

In this sample, this clone turned up a few times. The chain joins TRBV24-1 to TRBJ1-5, with a weak D call TRBD1 (5 bases). The V gene's germline CDR1 is KGHDR and CDR2 SFDVKD. V was pared by 5 bases and J by 2 bases, with 12 bases between. This CDR3 spans 15 amino acids. The CDR3 region has the DNA TGTGCCACCAGTGGGCAGGGTCGAGGCAATCAGCCCCAGCATTTT. Amino acid sequence: CATSGQGRGNQPQHF.

The chain employs TRBV27 and TRBJ1-5, with D possibly TRBD1 on 5 matching bases. V was cut by 2 bases and J by 6 bases, with 11 bases left in between. The V gene's germline CDR1 is MNHEY and CDR2 SMNVEV (reference sequence). The CDR3 is 14 amino acids. CDR3 coding DNA: TGTGCCAGCAGTTTACAGGGAGAGGGTCAGCCCCAGCATTTT. Its protein product is CASSLQGEGQPQHF.

This sequence joins TRBV30 and TRBJ1-1; D is ambiguous. Trimming pared 3 bases from V and 1 base from J, leaving 9 bases between. CDR1 is GTSNPN and CDR2 is SVGIG in the germline V gene (reference sequence). The CDR3 loop spans 13 amino acids. The CDR3 reads CAWRLVSNTEAFF. CDR3 sequence (DNA): TGTGCCTGGAGACTCGTCTCGAACACTGAAGCTTTCTTT.

J is TRBJ2-7 and V is TRBV28, with 14 bases identical to TRBD2. V was pared by 9 bases and J by 0 bases, with 7 bases of the junction left unmatched. Germline V gives CDR1 MDHEN, CDR2 SYDVKM. CDR3 size: 16 residues. CDR3 sequence: CASVGTSGRSSYEQYF. Here the CDR3 DNA reads TGTGCCAGTGTAGGGACTAGCGGGAGAAGCTCCTACGAGCAGTACTTC.

J is TRBJ1-6 and V is TRBV10-3, with D maybe TRBD1 (6 bases). V lost 6 bases, J lost 0 bases, and 9 bases lay in between. In germline, CDR1 is ENHRY, CDR2 SYGVKD. This CDR3 is 15 amino acids long. The DNA of the CDR3 is TGTGCCATCAGCATGGACAGCTCCTATAATTCACCCCTCCACTTT. This encodes CAISMDSSYNSPLHF.

V is TRBV5-6 and J is TRBJ1-1; D call uncertain. Germline CDR1 reads SGHDT; CDR2 reads YYEEEE. The CDR3 spans 15 residues. Trimming left V 4 bases short and J 4 bases short, with 17 bases between. The CDR3 nucleotides are TGTGCCAGCAGCACTCCTCCTTTGGCAGGCACTGAAGCTTTCTTT. It is translated as CASSTPPLAGTEAFF.

The chain links TRBV4-1 to TRBJ2-7; D is undetermined. Germline V gene data show CDR1 as MGHRA and CDR2 as YSYEKL. The CDR3 loop spans 13 amino acids. V gave up 4 bases and J gave up 7 bases, with 14 bases separating them. CDR3 loop: CASSPSRPGEQYF. In DNA, the CDR3 is TGCGCCAGCAGCCCCTCCCGACCTGGGGAGCAGTACTTC.

The rearrangement links TRBV27 to TRBJ2-5; 7 bases are a match to TRBD2. Germline assignment: CDR1 MNHEY and CDR2 SMNVEV (reference sequence). V shed 5 bases and J 2 bases; nucleotides not matched to a gene: 8. This CDR3 contains 15 residues. The CDR3 protein is CASSPLGGSQETQYF. Written as DNA, the CDR3 is TGTGCCAGCAGTCCCCTCGGGGGGTCGCAAGAGACCCAGTACTTC.

The rearrangement uses TRBV20-1 and TRBJ1-1; the D gene is possibly TRBD1 (5 bases). With 3 bases removed from V and 7 bases from J, the gap between germline ends came to 12 bases. Germline-derived CDR1 and CDR2 are DFQATT and SNEGSKA (reference sequence). The CDR3 has 12 amino acids. The CDR3 is CSASGREGEAFF. As DNA, the CDR3 is TGCAGTGCTAGTGGCAGGGAGGGTGAAGCTTTCTTT.

The CDR3: CASSFPRNSQETQYF. The CDR3 DNA sequence: TGTGCCAGCAGCTTTCCGCGGAATAGTCAAGAGACCCAGTACTTC. This rearrangement joins TRBV5-4 to TRBJ2-5; D not resolved. Germline CDR1 reads SGHNT; CDR2 reads YYREEE (reference sequence). The CDR3 is 15 residues long. Trimming shortened V by 2 bases and J by 2 bases, and 13 bases separated the two germline ends.

The chain couples TRBV18 to TRBJ2-1, with D possibly called TRBD1 or TRBD2 (5 bases each). From germline, CDR1 is KGHSH and CDR2 LQKENI. V was pared by 3 bases and J by 6 bases, with 15 bases between. This CDR3 region has 15 residues. CDR3 sequence reads: CASSPRDLRSNEQFF. The DNA of the CDR3 is TGTGCCAGCTCACCTAGGGACCTTCGGAGCAATGAGCAGTTCTTC.

This clone has a single count. The J gene is TRBJ2-7, the V gene TRBV6-5; no definite D call. Trimming stripped 4 bases from V and 0 bases from J, with 10 bases between. The CDR3 is made up of 14 amino acids. Germline assignment: CDR1 MNHEY and CDR2 SVGAGI. The CDR3 reads CASSWYSSSYEQYF. CDR3 DNA sequence: TGTGCCAGCAGTTGGTATTCCTCCTCCTACGAGCAGTACTTC.

The chain links TRBV7-3 to TRBJ2-1; D uncertain. The length of the CDR3 is 13 residues. The V end was cut by 2 bases, the J end by 4 bases, with 6 bases between. Germline CDR1 SGHTA, CDR2 FQGTGA. The CDR3 region is CASSLGRYNEQFF. CDR3 sequence (DNA): TGTGCCAGCAGCTTAGGCAGGTACAATGAGCAGTTCTTC.

This chain links TRBV5-8 with TRBJ2-6, with D unclear. The CDR3 runs 12 residues. Germline assignment: CDR1 SGHTS and CDR2 YDEGEE. Trimming cost V 0 bases and J 12 bases, with 7 bases left between them. DNA of the CDR3: TGTGCCAGCAGCTTGGGACGGACCGTCCTGACTTTC. Protein: CASSLGRTVLTF.

This clone was picked up a small number of times. The chain has TRBV6-2 or TRBV6-3 and TRBJ1-5, with 10 bases matching TRBD1. V lost 5 bases to trimming and J lost 2 bases; unmatched junction nucleotides: 6. The CDR3 contains 16 residues. CDR1 and CDR2 (germline): MNHEY, SVGEGT. The CDR3 protein is CASSPGTGAGNQPQHF. CDR3 in DNA: TGTGCCAGCAGTCCCGGGACAGGGGCCGGCAATCAGCCCCAGCATTTT.

The chain couples TRBV5-5 to TRBJ1-2; D call uncertain. Per germline, CDR1 SGHKS and CDR2 YYEKEE (reference sequence). The CDR3 contains 16 residues. The V end was cut by 3 bases, the J end by 2 bases, with 17 bases between. CDR3 sequence (DNA): TGTGCCAGCAGCTCCGGTTTAGGGAACACAAACTATGGCTACACCTTC. Encoded protein: CASSSGLGNTNYGYTF.

The gene calls are TRBV2 and TRBJ1-1; 8 bases match TRBD1. CDR3 length: 12 amino acids. The junction had 1 base not matched to a gene; V was cut back by 6 bases and J by 4 bases. The germline gives CDR1 SNHLY, CDR2 FYNNEI. The CDR3 sequence is CASRTGATEAFF. The DNA of the CDR3 is TGTGCCAGCAGGACAGGGGCCACTGAAGCTTTCTTT.

J is TRBJ1-1 and V is TRBV4-3, with D perhaps TRBD1 (6 bases). V dropped 8 bases and J dropped 1 base, with 11 bases sitting between them. The CDR3 is 13 amino acids. The germline V gene has CDR1 LGHNA and CDR2 YSLEER. CDR3 nucleotide sequence: TGCGCCAGCCGAGGGGGAGCGAACACTGAAGCTTTCTTT. It specifies CASRGGANTEAFF.

The CDR3 DNA sequence: TGTGCCAGTAGTATAGGGACGGCAATCTCTGGAAACACCATATATTTT. Amino acids: CASSIGTAISGNTIYF. The chain employs TRBV19 and TRBJ1-3; no reliable D call. The CDR3 sequence is 16 residues long. CDR1 is LNHDA and CDR2 is SQIVND in the germline V gene (reference sequence). With 1 base removed from V and 0 bases from J, the gap between germline ends came to 10 bases.